This T cell receptor beta chain was obtained from a study of cytomegalovirus exposure and HLA in healthy donors. Across the whole study: Researchers previously reported finding about 110 million unique TCR beta sequences from around 200 million T cells. Study-wide results and caveats: TCR beta sequences reportedly predicted most subjects' HLA-A and HLA-B alleles accurately. Later, an analysis found that common viral pathogens appeared to be linked with several of the most significant clusters.

This CDR3 comprises 15 residues. V dropped 5 bases and J dropped 2 bases, with 16 bases sitting between them. From germline, CDR1 is MDHEN and CDR2 SYDVKM. 13 Jbeta primers and 60 Vbeta primers were used for the PCR. Data came from immunoSEQ multiplex PCR; TCRdb stores just in-frame clones and leaves some out. The repertoire includes around 150,000 clones, around 68% of them detected once, and less than 3.5% sits in the top ten. About this clone itself: The antigen remains undetermined.

What was sequenced was PBMCs. This chain connects TRBV28 to TRBJ2-7; possible D gene TRBD1, 6 bases. The TCR was taken from a middle-aged woman in good health and CMV-seropositive. The CDR3 DNA sequence: TGTGCCAGCAGTCCTCCGGGACACCTTACCTACGAGCAGTACTTC. It yields the protein CASSPPGHLTYEQYF. Supplemented by reference TRBV28 and TRBJ2-7, the full variable domain reads DVKVTQSSRYLVKRTGEKVFLECVQDMDHENMFWYRQDPGLGLRLIYFSYDVKMKEKGDIPEGYSVSREKKERFSLILESASTNQTSMYLCASSPPGHLTYEQYFGPGTRLTVT.